One T cell receptor (beta chain) is described in this entry. The data derive from a study of blood T cell repertoires in COVID-19. Across the study: Acute and convalescent COVID-19 specimens originated in the United States, Italy and Spain. T cells, B-cell-depleted T cells, or PBMCs supplied cDNA or gDNA.

In the original processing: Quantification of nucleated cells was approximated via reference gene primer amplification. Assay: immunoSEQ multiplex PCR; the TCRdb copy retains only in-frame clones and omits some. The DNA was the basis for D and trimming; V, J and clone size are from that table. The sample records around 100,000 clones, around 80% being singletons. Trimming removed 4 bases from V and 6 bases from J; junction bases left unmatched: 5. Germline CDR1 and CDR2: ENHRY and SYGVKD. The CDR3 spans 15 residues. V gene TRBV10-3 combines with J gene TRBJ1-6; 8 positions match TRBD1. Sequencing used peripheral blood. This clonotype originated in a human donor in a cohort sampled during active COVID-19. The CDR3 nucleotides are TGTGCCATCAGTGCGGGGGACAGGACTAATTCACCCCTCCACTTT. Its translation is CAISAGDRTNSPLHF.